This T cell receptor (beta chain) was retrieved from a study of cytomegalovirus exposure and HLA in healthy donors. Primers included in the PCR were 60 Vbeta and 13 Jbeta primers. Produced via immunoSEQ multiplex PCR; TCRdb's table is partial and in-frame only. The data contain roughly 45,000 clones, around 65% of them singletons. V dropped 3 bases and J dropped 6 bases, with 9 bases sitting between them. The CDR3 has 12 amino acids. Germline values: CDR1 SQVTM, CDR2 ANQGSEA. Sequences were obtained from PBMCs. This TCR was sampled from a human donor in good health. The chain combines TRBV29-1 with TRBJ1-5; D is perhaps TRBD1 (5 bases). The CDR3: CSVDQGCQPQHF. CDR3 coding DNA: TGCAGCGTTGACCAGGGATGTCAGCCCCAGCATTTT.